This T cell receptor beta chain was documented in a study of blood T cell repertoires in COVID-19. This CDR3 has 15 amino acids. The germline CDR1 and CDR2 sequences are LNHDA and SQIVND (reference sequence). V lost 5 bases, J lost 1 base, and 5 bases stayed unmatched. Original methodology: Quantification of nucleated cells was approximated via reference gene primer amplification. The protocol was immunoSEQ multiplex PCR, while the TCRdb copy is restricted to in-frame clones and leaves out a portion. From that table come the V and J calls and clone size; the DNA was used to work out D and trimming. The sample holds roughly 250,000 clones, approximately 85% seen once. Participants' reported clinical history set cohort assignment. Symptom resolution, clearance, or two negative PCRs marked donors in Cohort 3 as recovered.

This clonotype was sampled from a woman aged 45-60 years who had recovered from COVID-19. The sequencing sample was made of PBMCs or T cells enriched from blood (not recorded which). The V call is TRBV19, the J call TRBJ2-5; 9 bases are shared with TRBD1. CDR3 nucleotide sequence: TGTGCCAGTAGTCCAGGACAGGGGATCCAAGAGACCCAGTACTTC. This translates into CASSPGQGIQETQYF.